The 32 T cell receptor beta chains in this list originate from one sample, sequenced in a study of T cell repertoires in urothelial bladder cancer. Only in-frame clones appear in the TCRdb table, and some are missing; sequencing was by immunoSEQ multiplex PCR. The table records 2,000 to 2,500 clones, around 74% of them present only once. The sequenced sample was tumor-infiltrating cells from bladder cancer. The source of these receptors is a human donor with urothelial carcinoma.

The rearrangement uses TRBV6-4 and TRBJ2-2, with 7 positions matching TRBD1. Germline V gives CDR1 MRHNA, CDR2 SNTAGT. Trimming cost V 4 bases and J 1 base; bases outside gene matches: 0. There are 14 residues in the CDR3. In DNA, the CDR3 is TGTGCCAGCAGTGGACAGGGGAACACCGGGGAGCTGTTTTTT. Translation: CASSGQGNTGELFF.

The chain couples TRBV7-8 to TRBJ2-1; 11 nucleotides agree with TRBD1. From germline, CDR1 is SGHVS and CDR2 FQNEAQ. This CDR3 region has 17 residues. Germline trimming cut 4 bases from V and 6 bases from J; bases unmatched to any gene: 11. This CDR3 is CASSSDVSGTGGNEQFF. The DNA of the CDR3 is TGTGCCAGCAGCTCCGACGTATCCGGGACAGGGGGCAATGAGCAGTTCTTC.

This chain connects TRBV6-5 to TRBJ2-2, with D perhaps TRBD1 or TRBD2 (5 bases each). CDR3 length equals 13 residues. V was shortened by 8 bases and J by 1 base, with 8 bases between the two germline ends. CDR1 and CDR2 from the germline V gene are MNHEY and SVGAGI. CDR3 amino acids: CASEGLNTGELFF. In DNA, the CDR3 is TGTGCCAGCGAGGGGCTGAACACCGGGGAGCTGTTTTTT.

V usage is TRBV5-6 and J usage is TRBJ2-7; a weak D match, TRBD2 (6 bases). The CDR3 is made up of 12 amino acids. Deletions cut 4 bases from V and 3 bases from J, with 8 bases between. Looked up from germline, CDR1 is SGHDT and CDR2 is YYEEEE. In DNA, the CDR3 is TGTGCCAGCAGCGGGGGGTACTACGAGCAGTACTTC. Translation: CASSGGYYEQYF.

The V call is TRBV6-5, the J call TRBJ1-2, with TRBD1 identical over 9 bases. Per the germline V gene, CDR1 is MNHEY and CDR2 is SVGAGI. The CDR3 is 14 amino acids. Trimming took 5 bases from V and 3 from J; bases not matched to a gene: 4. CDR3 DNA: TGTGCCAGCAGTCCGGGACAGGGCCACTATGGCTACACCTTC. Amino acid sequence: CASSPGQGHYGYTF.

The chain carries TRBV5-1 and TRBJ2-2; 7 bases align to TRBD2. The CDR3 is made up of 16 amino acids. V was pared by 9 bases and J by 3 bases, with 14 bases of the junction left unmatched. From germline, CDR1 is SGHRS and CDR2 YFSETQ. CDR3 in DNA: TGCGCCACCACCATACCGGGCCGGGGGGACACCGGGGAGCTGTTTTTT. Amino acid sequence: CATTIPGRGDTGELFF. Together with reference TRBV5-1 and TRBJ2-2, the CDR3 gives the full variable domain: KAGVTQTPRYLIKTRGQQVTLSCSPISGHRSVSWYQQTPGQGLQFLFEYFSETQRNKGNFPGRFSGRQFSNSRSEMNVSTLELGDSALYLCATTIPGRGDTGELFFGEGSRLTVL.

CDR3 coding DNA: TGTGCCAGCAGCCCAGGGACTAGCGGGTCCCCTCGCCAGTACTTC. Encoded protein: CASSPGTSGSPRQYF. This chain joins TRBV11-2 and TRBJ2-5, with 12 bases identical to TRBD2. The ends lost 5 bases at V and 10 bases at J; junction bases unmatched: 11. The CDR3 is 15 amino acids. Germline-derived CDR1 and CDR2 are SGHAT and FQNNGV.

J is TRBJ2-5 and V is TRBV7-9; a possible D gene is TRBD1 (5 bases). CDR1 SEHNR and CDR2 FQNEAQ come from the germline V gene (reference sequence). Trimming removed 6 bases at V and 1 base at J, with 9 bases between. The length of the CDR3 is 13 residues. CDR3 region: CASRATAQETQYF. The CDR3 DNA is TGTGCCAGCAGAGCGACAGCCCAAGAGACCCAGTACTTC.

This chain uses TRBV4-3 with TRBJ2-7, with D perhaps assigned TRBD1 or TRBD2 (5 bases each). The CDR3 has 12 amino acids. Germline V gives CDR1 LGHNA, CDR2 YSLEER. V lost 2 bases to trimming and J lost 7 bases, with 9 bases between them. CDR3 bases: TGCGCCAGCAGCCAAACCTGGGGGGAGCAGTACTTC. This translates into CASSQTWGEQYF.

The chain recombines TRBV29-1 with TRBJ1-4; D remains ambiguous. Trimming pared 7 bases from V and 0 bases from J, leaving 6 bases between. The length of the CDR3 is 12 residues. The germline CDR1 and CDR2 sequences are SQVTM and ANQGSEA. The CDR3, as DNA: TGCAGCGCATCTGCAACTAATGAAAAACTGTTTTTT. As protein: CSASATNEKLFF.

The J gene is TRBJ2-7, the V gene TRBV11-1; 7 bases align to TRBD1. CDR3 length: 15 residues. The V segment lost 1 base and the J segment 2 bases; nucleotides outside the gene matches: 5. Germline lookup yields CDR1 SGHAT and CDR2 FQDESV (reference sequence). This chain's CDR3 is CASSLGDRPPYEQYF. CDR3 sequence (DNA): TGTGCCAGCAGCTTAGGGGACAGACCCCCCTACGAGCAGTACTTC.

The CDR3 region is CASRRGQGPNEQFF. CDR3 DNA: TGTGCCAGCCGACGTGGACAGGGCCCCAATGAGCAGTTCTTC. V usage is TRBV6-5 and J usage is TRBJ2-1; 8 bases fit TRBD1. Germline-derived CDR1 and CDR2 are MNHEY and SVGAGI. This CDR3 spans 14 amino acids. V was clipped by 8 bases and J by 6 bases; unmatched bases: 9.

This CDR3 is CASTPGQGNTGELFF. Written as DNA, the CDR3 is TGTGCCAGCACCCCGGGACAGGGGAACACCGGGGAGCTGTTTTTT. This chain uses TRBV18 with TRBJ2-2, with 9 bases aligning to TRBD1. Trimming at V came to 8 bases and at J to 1 base, leaving 5 bases not matched to a gene. CDR3 length: 15 amino acids. Per the germline V gene, CDR1 is KGHSH and CDR2 is LQKENI.

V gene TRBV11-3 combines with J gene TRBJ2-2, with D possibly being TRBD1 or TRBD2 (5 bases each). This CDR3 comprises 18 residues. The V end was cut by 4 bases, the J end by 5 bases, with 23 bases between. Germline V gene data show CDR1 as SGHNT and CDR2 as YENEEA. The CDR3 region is CASSSSGASFGVTGELFF. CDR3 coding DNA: TGTGCCAGCAGCTCTAGTGGGGCCAGTTTCGGGGTTACCGGGGAGCTGTTTTTT.

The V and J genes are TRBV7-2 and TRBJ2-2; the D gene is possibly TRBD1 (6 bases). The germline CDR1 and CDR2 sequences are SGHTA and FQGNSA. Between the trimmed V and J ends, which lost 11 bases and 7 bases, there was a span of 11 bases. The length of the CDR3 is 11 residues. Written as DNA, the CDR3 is TGTGCCGGGTTAGGGGGCGGGGAGCTGTTTTTT. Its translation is CAGLGGGELFF.

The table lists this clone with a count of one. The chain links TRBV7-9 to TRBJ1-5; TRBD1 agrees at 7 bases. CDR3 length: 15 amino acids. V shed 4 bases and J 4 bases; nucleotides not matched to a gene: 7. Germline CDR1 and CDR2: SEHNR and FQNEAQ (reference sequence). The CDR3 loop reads CASSSGQESNQPQHF. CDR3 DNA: TGTGCCAGCAGCTCCGGACAGGAGAGTAATCAGCCCCAGCATTTT.

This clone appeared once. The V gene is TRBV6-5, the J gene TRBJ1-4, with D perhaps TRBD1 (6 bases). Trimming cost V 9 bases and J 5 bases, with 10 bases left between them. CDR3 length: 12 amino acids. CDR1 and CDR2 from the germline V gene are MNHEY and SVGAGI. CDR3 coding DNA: TGTGCCAGTTCAGGGGCCAATGAAAAACTGTTTTTT. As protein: CASSGANEKLFF.

CDR3 sequence reads: CAWSPRTRGSDTQYF. Written as DNA, the CDR3 is TGTGCCTGGAGCCCGCGGACTCGGGGATCAGATACGCAGTATTTT. J is TRBJ2-3 and V is TRBV30; the D gene is possibly TRBD2 (5 bases). V gave up 3 bases and J gave up 4 bases, with 17 bases separating them. The CDR3 has 15 amino acids. Looked up from germline, CDR1 is GTSNPN and CDR2 is SVGIG (reference sequence).

The chain's CDR3 is CASSSGGGSNYGYTF. The CDR3 coding sequence is TGTGCCAGCAGCTCTGGCGGGGGAAGTAACTATGGCTACACCTTC. The chain links TRBV7-9 to TRBJ1-2, with D perhaps matching TRBD1 (5 bases). Germline lookup yields CDR1 SEHNR and CDR2 FQNEAQ (reference sequence). Between the trimmed V and J ends, which lost 4 bases and 1 base, there was a span of 13 bases. The CDR3 is made up of 15 amino acids.

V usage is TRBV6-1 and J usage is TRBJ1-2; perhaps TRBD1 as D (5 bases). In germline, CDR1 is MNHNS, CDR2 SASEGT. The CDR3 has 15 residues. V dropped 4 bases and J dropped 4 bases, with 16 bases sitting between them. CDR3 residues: CASSVSGAGIYGYTF. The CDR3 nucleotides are TGTGCCAGCAGTGTTTCTGGGGCCGGAATCTATGGCTACACCTTC.

The CDR3 loop reads CASSYVNQPQHF. The CDR3 DNA sequence: TGTGCCAGCAGTTACGTCAATCAGCCCCAGCATTTT. This sequence joins TRBV6-5 and TRBJ1-5; D gene uncertain. Germline lookup yields CDR1 MNHEY and CDR2 SVGAGI. CDR3 length: 12 amino acids. V was trimmed by 2 bases and J by 3 bases, leaving 2 bases between them.

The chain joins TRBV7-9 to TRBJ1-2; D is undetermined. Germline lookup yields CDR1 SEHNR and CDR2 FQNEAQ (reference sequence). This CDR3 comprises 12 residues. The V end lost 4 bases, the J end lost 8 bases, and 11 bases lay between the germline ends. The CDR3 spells CASSSSNGGYTF. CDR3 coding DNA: TGTGCCAGCAGCTCCTCGAACGGCGGCTACACCTTC.

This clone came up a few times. The CDR3 spells CASHRGQWDGYTF. CDR3 nucleotide sequence: TGTGCCAGCCACCGGGGGCAGTGGGATGGCTACACCTTC. The chain has TRBV7-8 and TRBJ1-2; tentatively, D is TRBD1 (6 bases). V shed 8 bases and J shed 6 bases, with 16 bases lying between them. From germline, CDR1 is SGHVS and CDR2 FQNEAQ. CDR3 size: 13 residues.

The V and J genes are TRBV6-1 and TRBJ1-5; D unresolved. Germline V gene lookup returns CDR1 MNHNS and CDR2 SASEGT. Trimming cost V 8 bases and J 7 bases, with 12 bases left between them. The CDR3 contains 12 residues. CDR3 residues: CASSTEIQPQHF. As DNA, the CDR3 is TGTGCCAGCTCAACGGAGATCCAGCCCCAGCATTTT.

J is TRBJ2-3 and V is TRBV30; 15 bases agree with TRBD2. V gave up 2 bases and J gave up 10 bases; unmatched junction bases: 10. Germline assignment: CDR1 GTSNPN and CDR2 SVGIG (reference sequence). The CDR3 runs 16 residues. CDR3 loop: CAWSLRGLAGGGAQYF. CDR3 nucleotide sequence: TGTGCCTGGAGTCTGCGGGGACTAGCGGGAGGTGGGGCGCAGTATTTT. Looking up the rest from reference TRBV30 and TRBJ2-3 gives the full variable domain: SQTIHQWPATLVQPVGSPLSLECTVEGTSNPNLYWYRQAAGRGLQLLFYSVGIGQISSEVPQNLSASRPQDRQFILSSKKLLLSDSGFYLCAWSLRGLAGGGAQYFGPGTRLTVL.

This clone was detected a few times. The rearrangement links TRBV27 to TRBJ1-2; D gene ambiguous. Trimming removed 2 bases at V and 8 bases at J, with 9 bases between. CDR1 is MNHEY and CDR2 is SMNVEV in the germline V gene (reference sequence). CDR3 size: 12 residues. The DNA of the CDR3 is TGTGCCAGCAGTTTAAATGGCCGGGGCTACACCTTC. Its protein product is CASSLNGRGYTF.

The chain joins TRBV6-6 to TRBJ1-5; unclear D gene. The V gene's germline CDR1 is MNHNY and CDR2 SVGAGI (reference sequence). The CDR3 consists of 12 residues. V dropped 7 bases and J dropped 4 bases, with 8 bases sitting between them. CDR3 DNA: TGTGCCAGCACCCTCCAAAATCAGCCCCAGCATTTT. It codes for CASTLQNQPQHF.

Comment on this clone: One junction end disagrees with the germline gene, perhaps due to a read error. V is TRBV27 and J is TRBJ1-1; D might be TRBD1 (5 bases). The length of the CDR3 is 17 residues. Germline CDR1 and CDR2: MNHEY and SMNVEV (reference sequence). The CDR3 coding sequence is TGTGCCAGCACTTTATCCGGGACCCACAAGAAGAACACTGAAGCTTTCTTT. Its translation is CASTLSGTHKKNTEAFF.

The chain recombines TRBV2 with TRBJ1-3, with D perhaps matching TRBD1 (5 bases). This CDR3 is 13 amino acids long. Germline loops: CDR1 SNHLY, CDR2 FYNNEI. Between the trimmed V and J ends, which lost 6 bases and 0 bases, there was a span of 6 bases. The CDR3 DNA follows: TGTGCCAGCAGAGGGGACTCTGGAAACACCATATATTTT. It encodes CASRGDSGNTIYF.

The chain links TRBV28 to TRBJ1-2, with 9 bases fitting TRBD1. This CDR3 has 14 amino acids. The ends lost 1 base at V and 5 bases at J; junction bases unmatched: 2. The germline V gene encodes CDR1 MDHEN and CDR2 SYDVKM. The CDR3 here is CASSLLGQGYGYTF. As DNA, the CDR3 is TGTGCCAGCAGTTTATTGGGACAGGGTTATGGCTACACCTTC.

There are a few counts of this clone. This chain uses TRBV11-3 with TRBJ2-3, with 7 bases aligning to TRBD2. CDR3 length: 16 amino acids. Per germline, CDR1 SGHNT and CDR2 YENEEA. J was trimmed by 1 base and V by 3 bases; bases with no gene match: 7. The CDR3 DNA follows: TGTGCCAGCAGCTTCCTAAGCGGGATAGGCACAGATACGCAGTATTTT. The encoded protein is CASSFLSGIGTDTQYF.

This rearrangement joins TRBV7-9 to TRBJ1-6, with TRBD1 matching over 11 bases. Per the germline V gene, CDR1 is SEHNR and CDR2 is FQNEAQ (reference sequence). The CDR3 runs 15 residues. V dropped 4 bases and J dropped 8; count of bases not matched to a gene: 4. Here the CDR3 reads CASSSMGQGDSPLHF. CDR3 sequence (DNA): TGTGCCAGCAGCTCCATGGGACAGGGGGATTCACCCCTCCACTTT.